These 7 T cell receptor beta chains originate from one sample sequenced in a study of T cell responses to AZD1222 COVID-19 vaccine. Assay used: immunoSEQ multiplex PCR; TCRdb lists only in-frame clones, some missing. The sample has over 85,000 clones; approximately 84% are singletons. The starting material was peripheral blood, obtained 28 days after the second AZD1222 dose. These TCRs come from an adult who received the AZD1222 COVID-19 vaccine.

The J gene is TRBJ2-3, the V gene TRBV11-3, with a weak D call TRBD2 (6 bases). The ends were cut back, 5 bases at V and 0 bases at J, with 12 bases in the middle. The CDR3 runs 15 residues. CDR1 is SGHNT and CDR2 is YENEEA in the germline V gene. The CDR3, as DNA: TGTGCCAGCAGCCCCGGGGGAGGTAGCACAGATACGCAGTATTTT. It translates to CASSPGGGSTDTQYF.

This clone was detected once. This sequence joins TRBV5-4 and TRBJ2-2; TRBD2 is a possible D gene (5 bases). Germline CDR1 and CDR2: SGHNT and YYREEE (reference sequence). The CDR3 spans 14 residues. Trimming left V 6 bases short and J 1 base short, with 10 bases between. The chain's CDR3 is CASKASQNTGELFF. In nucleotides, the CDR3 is TGTGCCAGCAAGGCTAGCCAGAACACCGGGGAGCTGTTTTTT. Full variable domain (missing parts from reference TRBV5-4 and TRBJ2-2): ETGVTQSPTHLIKTRGQQVTLRCSSQSGHNTVSWYQQALGQGPQFIFQYYREEENGRGNFPPRFSGLQFPNYSSELNVNALELDDSALYLCASKASQNTGELFFGEGSRLTVL.

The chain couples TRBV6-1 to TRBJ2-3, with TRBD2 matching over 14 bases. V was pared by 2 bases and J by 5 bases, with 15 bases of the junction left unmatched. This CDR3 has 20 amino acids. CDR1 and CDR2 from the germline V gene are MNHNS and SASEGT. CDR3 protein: CASSEPGRQTSGGAVDTQYF. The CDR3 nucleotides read TGTGCCAGCAGTGAACCAGGACGCCAGACTAGCGGGGGGGCTGTAGATACGCAGTATTTT.

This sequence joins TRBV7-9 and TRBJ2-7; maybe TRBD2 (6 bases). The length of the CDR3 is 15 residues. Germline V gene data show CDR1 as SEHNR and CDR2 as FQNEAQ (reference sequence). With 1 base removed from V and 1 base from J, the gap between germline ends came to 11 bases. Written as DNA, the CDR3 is TGTGCCAGCAGCTTAGTTGTAGCGGAGTCCTACGAGCAGTACTTC. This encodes CASSLVVAESYEQYF.

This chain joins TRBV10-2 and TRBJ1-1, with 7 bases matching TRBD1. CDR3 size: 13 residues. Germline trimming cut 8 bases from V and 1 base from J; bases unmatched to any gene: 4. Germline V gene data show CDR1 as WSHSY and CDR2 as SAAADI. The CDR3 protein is CASGRQGNTEAFF. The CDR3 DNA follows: TGCGCCAGCGGACGACAGGGGAACACTGAAGCTTTCTTT.

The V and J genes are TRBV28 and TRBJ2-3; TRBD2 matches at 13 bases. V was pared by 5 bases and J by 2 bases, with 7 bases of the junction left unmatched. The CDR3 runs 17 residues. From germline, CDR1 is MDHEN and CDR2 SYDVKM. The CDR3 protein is CASSIKGLAGITDTQYF. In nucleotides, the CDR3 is TGTGCCAGCAGTATTAAGGGACTAGCGGGGATCACAGATACGCAGTATTTT.

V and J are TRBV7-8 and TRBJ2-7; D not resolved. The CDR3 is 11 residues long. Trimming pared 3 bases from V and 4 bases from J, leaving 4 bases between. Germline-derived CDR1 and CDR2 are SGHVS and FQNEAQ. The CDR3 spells CASSFHYEQYF. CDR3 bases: TGTGCCAGCAGCTTTCATTACGAGCAGTACTTC.